This is a list of T cell receptor beta chains from one sample in a study of blood T cell repertoires in COVID-19. Sequencing used immunoSEQ multiplex PCR; TCRdb keeps in-frame clones, though not all of them. The table lists a few hundred thousand clones, about 87% of them singletons. Sequenced: peripheral blood. Receptor source: a man aged 18 to 30 with COVID-19, enrolled during active disease. Each CDR3 is given with its conserved first and last residue. The order of the fields is J gene, V gene, CDR3 protein.

J gene: TRBJ2-1
V gene: TRBV7-8
CDR3 protein: CASSLAQGLGSYNEQFF

J gene: TRBJ2-7
V gene: TRBV5-1
CDR3 protein: CASSPFGLAAYEQYF

J gene: TRBJ2-1
V gene: TRBV11-2
CDR3 protein: CASSQGYNEQFF

J gene: TRBJ1-4
V gene: TRBV18
CDR3 protein: CASSHGTGNEKLFF

J gene: TRBJ2-7
V gene: TRBV6-5
CDR3 protein: CASSYLLTSGRHEQYF

J gene: TRBJ1-5
V gene: TRBV18
CDR3 protein: CASSRSERGSNQPQHF

J gene: TRBJ1-1
V gene: TRBV4-1
CDR3 protein: CASSQEQGNTEAFF

J gene: TRBJ1-4
V gene: TRBV2
CDR3 protein: CAPSILFF

J gene: TRBJ2-4
V gene: TRBV5-6
CDR3 protein: CASSLGGRDVQYF

J gene: TRBJ2-3
V gene: TRBV19
CDR3 protein: CASSKTGNAGGPTDTQYF

J gene: TRBJ2-7
V gene: TRBV6-5
CDR3 protein: CASSYTRLAGAYEQYF

J gene: TRBJ2-1
V gene: TRBV28
CDR3 protein: CASSLISGRSSYNEQFF

J gene: TRBJ2-3
V gene: TRBV7-2
CDR3 protein: CASSQRTSGSTDTQYF

J gene: TRBJ2-3
V gene: TRBV3-1/TRBV3-2
CDR3 protein: CASSQEFSGTGATDTQYF

J gene: TRBJ1-6
V gene: TRBV5-4
CDR3 protein: CASSLTGGRNSPLHF

J gene: TRBJ2-1
V gene: TRBV15
CDR3 protein: CATSRDPGHNEQFF

J gene: TRBJ1-5
V gene: TRBV4-2
CDR3 protein: CASSKGTLNSNQPQHF

J gene: TRBJ2-1
V gene: TRBV19
CDR3 protein: CASIPGSRQGPFNEQFF